Below, one T cell receptor beta chain is given with its context. What it recognizes is unknown. These data come from a study of T-cell memory formation after mild COVID-19. Study-wide points: Whereas later expanders leaned CD4+, clones contracting day 15 to 85 showed a balanced CD4/CD8 makeup.

Deletions cut 5 bases from V and 2 bases from J, with 15 bases between. This CDR3 has 15 residues. TCRalpha and TCRbeta libraries used 5'RACE with constant-segment primers and UMIs. Using its own MiXCR run on the 5' RACE reads, TCRdb lists one record per CDR3 protein. This sample yields roughly 240,000 distinct CDR3 sequences, of which just over 15% are seen a single time; 2.1% belongs to the top ten. This TCR came from an adult woman who had mild COVID-19 (a few samples of this study predate the infection). Cell type and time point are not known. The rearrangement links TRBV12-3 or TRBV12-4 to TRBJ1-1, with D perhaps TRBD1 (5 bases). Source material: PBMCs or a T cell subset sorted from them (not recorded which). The CDR3 sequence: CASSPPSGGNTEAFF. CDR3 nucleotide sequence: TGTGCCAGCAGTCCACCATCGGGGGGTAACACTGAAGCTTTCTTT.